This T cell receptor (beta chain) came from a study of blood T cells in healthy people across ages. Combining a sample-barcoded 5' primer with a J-beta primer mix, a second PCR ran for roughly 7 to 12 cycles. TCRdb passed the 5' RACE reads through MiXCR, listing each CDR3 protein once. Of some 1.4 million distinct CDR3 sequences in the sample, 42% were seen once. In the case of this clonotype: At one end, the junction sequence differs from germline, possibly due to a read error.

Germline V gene sequence: CDR1 SNHLY, CDR2 FYNNEI. CDR3 length equals 13 residues. The chain employs TRBV2 and TRBJ2-1; D gene uncertain. The material sequenced was blood. This clonotype originated in a woman aged 18-35 years in good health. CDR3 loop: CALGGVHYNERFF. In DNA form, the CDR3 reads TGTGCCCTGGGCGGAGTACACTACAATGAGCGGTTCTTC.